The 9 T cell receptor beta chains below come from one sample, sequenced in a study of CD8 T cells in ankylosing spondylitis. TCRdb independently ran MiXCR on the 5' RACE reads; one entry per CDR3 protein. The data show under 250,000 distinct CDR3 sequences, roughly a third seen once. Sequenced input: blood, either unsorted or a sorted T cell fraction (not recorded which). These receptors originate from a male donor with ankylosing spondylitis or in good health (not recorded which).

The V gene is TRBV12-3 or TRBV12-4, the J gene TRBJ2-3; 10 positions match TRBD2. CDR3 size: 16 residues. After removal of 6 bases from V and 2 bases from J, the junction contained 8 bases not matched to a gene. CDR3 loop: CASRAKRGGFTDTQYF. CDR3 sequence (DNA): TGTGCCAGCAGAGCCAAGCGGGGGGGCTTCACAGATACGCAGTATTTT.

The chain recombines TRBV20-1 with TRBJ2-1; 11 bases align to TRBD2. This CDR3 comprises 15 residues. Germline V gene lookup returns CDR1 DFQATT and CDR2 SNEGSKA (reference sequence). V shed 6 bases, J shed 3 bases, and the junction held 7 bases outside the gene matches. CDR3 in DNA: TGCAGTGCGCGACTAGCGGGGTGGGTCTACAATGAGCAGTTCTTC. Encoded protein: CSARLAGWVYNEQFF.

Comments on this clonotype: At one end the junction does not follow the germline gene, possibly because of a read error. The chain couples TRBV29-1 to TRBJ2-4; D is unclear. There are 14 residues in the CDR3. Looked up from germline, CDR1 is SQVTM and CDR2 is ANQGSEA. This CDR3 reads CSVTSPGAKNSQYF. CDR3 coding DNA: TGCAGCGTTACCTCCCCCGGAGCCAAAAACAGTCAGTACTTC.

DNA for the CDR3: TGTGCCAGCAGTTTTGGTAAACAGGGGGCGCTTCGGCAGTTCTTC. Its translation: CASSFGKQGALRQFF. The chain has TRBV27 and TRBJ2-1, with 9 bases matching TRBD1. V lost 3 bases, J lost 12 bases, and 12 bases stayed unmatched. Looked up from germline, CDR1 is MNHEY and CDR2 is SMNVEV (reference sequence). This CDR3 has 15 amino acids.

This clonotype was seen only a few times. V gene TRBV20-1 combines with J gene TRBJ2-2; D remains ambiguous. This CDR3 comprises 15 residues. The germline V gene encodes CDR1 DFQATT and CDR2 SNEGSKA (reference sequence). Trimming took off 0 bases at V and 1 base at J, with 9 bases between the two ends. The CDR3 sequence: CSARDSRRNTGELFF. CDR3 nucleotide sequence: TGCAGTGCTAGAGATAGTCGACGGAACACCGGGGAGCTGTTTTTT.

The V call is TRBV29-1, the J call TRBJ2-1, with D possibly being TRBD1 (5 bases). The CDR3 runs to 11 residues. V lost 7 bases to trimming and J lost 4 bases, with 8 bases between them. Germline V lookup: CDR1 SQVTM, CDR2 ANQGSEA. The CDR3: CSGRQYNEQFF. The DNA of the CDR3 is TGCAGCGGGCGACAGTACAATGAGCAGTTCTTC.

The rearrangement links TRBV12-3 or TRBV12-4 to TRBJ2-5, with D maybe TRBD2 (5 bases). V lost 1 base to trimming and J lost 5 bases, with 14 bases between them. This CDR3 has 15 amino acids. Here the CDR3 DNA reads TGTGCCAGCAGTTTAGACGGGGTCCGAGGGGAGACCCAGTACTTC. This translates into CASSLDGVRGETQYF.

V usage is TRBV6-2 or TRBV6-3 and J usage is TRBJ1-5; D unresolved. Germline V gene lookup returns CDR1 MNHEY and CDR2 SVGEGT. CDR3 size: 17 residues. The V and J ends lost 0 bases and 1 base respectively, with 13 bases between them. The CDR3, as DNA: TGTGCCAGCAGTTACTCTACAGCTGGGCGCAGCAATCAGCCCCAGCATTTT. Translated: CASSYSTAGRSNQPQHF.

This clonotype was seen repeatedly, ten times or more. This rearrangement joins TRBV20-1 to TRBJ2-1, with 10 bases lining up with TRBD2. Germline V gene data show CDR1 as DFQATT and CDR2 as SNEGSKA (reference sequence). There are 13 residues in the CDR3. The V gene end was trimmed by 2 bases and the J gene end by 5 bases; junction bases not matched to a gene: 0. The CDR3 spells CSARLAGDNEQFF. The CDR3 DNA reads TGCAGTGCTAGACTAGCGGGGGACAATGAGCAGTTCTTC.